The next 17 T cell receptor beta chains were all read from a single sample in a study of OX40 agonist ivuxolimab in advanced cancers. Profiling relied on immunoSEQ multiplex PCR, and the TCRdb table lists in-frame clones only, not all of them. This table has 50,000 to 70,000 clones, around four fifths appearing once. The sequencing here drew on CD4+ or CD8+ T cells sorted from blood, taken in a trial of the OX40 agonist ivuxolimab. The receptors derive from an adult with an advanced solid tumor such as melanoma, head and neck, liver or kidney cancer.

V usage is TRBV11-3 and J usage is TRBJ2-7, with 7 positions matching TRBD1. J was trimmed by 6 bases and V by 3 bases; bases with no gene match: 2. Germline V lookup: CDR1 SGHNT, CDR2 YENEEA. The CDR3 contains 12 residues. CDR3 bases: TGTGCCAGCAGCTTCTCAGGGGGCGAGCAGTACTTC. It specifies CASSFSGGEQYF.

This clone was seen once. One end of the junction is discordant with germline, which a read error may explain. The CDR3 protein is CASSVAPPGLADNEQFF. The CDR3 coding sequence is TGTGCCAGCAGCGTAGCGCCGCCGGGACTAGCGGACAATGAGCAGTTCTTC. The chain couples TRBV7-8 to TRBJ2-1; 11 bases are a match to TRBD2. In germline, CDR1 is SGHVS, CDR2 FQNEAQ. This CDR3 has 17 amino acids.

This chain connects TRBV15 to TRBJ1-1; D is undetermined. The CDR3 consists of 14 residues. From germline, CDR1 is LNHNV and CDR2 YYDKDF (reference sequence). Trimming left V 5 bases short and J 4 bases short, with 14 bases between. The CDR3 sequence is CATSGLVGSTEAFF. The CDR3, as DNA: TGTGCCACCAGCGGCCTGGTAGGAAGCACTGAAGCTTTCTTT.

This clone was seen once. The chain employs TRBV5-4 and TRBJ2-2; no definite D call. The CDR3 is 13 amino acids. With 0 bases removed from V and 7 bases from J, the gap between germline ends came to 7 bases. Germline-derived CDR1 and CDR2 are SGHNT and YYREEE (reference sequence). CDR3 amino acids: CASSLEGIGELFF. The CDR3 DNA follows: TGTGCCAGCAGCTTGGAAGGGATCGGGGAGCTGTTTTTT.

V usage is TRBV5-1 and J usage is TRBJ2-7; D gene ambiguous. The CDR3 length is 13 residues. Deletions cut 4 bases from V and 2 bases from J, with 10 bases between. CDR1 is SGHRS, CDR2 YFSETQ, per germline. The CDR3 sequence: CASSPVLTYEQYF. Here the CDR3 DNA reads TGCGCCAGCAGCCCAGTCCTGACCTACGAGCAGTACTTC. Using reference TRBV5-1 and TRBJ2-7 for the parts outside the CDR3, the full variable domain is KAGVTQTPRYLIKTRGQQVTLSCSPISGHRSVSWYQQTPGQGLQFLFEYFSETQRNKGNFPGRFSGRQFSNSRSEMNVSTLELGDSALYLCASSPVLTYEQYFGPGTRLTVT.

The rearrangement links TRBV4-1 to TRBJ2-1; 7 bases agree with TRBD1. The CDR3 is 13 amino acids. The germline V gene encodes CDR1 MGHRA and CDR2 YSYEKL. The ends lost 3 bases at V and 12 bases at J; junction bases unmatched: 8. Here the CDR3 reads CASSQEDRVGQFF. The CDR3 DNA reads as TGCGCCAGCAGCCAGGAAGACAGGGTGGGGCAGTTCTTC.

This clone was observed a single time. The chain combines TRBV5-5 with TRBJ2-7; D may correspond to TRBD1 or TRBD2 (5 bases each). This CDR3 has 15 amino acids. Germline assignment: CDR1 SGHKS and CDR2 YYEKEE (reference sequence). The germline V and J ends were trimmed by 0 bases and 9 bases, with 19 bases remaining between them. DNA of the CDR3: TGTGCCAGCAGCTTGGAGGCAGGGACCCCACGAGGGCAGTACTTC. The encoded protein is CASSLEAGTPRGQYF.

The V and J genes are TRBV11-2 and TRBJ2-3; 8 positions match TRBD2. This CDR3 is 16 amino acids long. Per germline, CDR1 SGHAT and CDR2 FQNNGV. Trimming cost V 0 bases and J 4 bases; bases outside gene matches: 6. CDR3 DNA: TGTGCCAGCAGCTTAGATGAGAGGACTAGCTCAGATACGCAGTATTTT. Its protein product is CASSLDERTSSDTQYF.

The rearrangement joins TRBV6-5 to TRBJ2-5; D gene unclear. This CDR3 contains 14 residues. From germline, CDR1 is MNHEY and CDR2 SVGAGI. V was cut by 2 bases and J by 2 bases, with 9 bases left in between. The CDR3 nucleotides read TGTGCCAGCAGTTACACCCGGAGACAAGAGACCCAGTACTTC. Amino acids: CASSYTRRQETQYF.

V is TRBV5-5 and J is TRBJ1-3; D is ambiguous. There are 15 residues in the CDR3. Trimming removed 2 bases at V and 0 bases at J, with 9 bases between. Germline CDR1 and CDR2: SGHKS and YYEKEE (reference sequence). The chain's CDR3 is CASSFVGLSGNTIYF. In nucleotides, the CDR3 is TGTGCCAGCAGCTTTGTCGGACTCTCTGGAAACACCATATATTTT.

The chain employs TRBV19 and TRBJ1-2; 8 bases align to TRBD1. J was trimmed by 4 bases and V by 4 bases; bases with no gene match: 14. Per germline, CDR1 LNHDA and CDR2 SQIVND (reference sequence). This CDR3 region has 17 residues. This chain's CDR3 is CASSKRTGPRTTYGYTF. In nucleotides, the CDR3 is TGTGCCAGTAGTAAGCGGACAGGGCCCCGTACGACCTATGGCTACACCTTC. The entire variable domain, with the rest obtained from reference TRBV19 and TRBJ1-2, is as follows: DGGITQSPKYLFRKEGQNVTLSCEQNLNHDAMYWYRQDPGQGLRLIYYSQIVNDFQKGDIAEGYSVSREKKESFPLTVTSAQKNPTAFYLCASSKRTGPRTTYGYTFGSGTRLTVV.

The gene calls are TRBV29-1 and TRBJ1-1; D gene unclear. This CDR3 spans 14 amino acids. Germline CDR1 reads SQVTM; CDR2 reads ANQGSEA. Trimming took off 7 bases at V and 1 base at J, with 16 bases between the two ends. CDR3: CSAARPPRNTEAFF. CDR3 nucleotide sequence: TGCAGCGCAGCACGACCCCCGAGGAACACTGAAGCTTTCTTT.

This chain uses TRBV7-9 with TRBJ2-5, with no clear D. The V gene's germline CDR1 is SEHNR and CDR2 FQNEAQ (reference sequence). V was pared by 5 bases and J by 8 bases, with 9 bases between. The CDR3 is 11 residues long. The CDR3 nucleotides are TGTGCCAGCAGCGTAGGTGATACCCAGTACTTC. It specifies CASSVGDTQYF.

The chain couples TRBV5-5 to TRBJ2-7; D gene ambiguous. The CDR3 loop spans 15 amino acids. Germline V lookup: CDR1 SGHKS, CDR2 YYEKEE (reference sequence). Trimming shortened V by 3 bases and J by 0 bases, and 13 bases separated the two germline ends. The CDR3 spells CASSWTLSSSYEQYF. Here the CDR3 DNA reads TGTGCCAGCAGCTGGACGCTATCGAGCTCCTACGAGCAGTACTTC. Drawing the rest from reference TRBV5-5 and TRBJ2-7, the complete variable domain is DAGVTQSPTHLIKTRGQQVTLRCSPISGHKSVSWYQQVLGQGPQFIFQYYEKEERGRGNFPDRFSARQFPNYSSELNVNALLLGDSALYLCASSWTLSSSYEQYFGPGTRLTVT.

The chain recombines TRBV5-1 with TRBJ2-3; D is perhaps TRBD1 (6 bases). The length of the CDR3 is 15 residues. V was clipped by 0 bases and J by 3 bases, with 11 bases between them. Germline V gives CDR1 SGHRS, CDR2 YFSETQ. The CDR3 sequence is CASSLDGGRTDTQYF. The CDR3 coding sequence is TGCGCCAGCAGCTTGGATGGGGGCCGAACAGATACGCAGTATTTT.

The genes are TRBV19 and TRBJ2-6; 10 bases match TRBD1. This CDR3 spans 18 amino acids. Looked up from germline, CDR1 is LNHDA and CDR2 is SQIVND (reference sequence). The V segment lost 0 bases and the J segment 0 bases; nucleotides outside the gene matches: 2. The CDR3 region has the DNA TGTGCCAGTAGTATAGAGACAGGGGGCGTCTCTGGGGCCAACGTCCTGACTTTC. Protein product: CASSIETGGVSGANVLTF. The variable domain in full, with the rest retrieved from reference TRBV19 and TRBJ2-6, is DGGITQSPKYLFRKEGQNVTLSCEQNLNHDAMYWYRQDPGQGLRLIYYSQIVNDFQKGDIAEGYSVSREKKESFPLTVTSAQKNPTAFYLCASSIETGGVSGANVLTFGAGSRLTVL.

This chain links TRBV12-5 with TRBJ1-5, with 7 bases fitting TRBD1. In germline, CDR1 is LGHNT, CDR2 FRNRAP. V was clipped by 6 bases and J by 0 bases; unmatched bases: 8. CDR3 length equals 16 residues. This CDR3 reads CASGRDRNYSNQPQHF. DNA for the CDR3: TGTGCTAGTGGCCGGGACAGAAATTATAGCAATCAGCCCCAGCATTTT.